This T cell receptor (beta chain) came from a study of vaccination effects on CD4 cells after COVID-19. Overall study: Participants were vaccinated with two doses of either the BNT162b2 or mRNA-1273 vaccine.

ViraFEST used viral peptide pools to expand antigen-specific CD4+ T cells before sequencing. When around nine days of culture had elapsed, CD4+ T cells were isolated. Vaccinated participants had no history of SARS-CoV-2 infection and tested negative for nucleocapsid antibodies. Researchers swapped half the medium for IL-2 medium on both days 3 and 7. Study-level points and caveats: Clones induced by infection and by vaccine showed marked clonal contraction late after vaccination. Just 1 of 255 vaccine-induced clones in healthy recipients was cross-reactive.

This table comes from immunoSEQ multiplex PCR, and its TCRdb copy is limited to in-frame clones, with some not included. The sample holds about 63,000 clones, about 71% seen once. This clone was detected a few times. The antigen is undetermined. Germline is not matched at one junction end, which may reflect a read error. The clonotype originates from a human donor who received a COVID-19 vaccine. The sequencing here drew on CD4+ T cells from PBMCs cultured with HCoV-OC43 spike peptides, taken before COVID-19 vaccination. Subset specified: HCoV-OC43 spike overlapping peptide pool stimulation.

DNA of the CDR3: TGCGCGTCGGGATCCTCGATAGGCAATCAGCCCCAGCATTTT. This sequence encodes CASGSSIGNQPQHF. This sequence joins TRBV19 and TRBJ1-5, with D unclear. The CDR3 runs to 14 residues. Per germline, CDR1 LNHDA and CDR2 SQIVND (reference sequence).